A selection of T cell receptor beta chains follows, all from one sample in a study of blood T cell repertoires in COVID-19. The table came from immunoSEQ multiplex PCR; TCRdb's copy has only in-frame clones and leaves some out. The data contain approximately 200,000 clones, approximately 90% of them singletons. The sequencing sample was made of peripheral blood. The source is a woman aged 25 to 45 with active or convalescent COVID-19. Both conserved end residues are part of each CDR3. Size is omitted from some rows. Given values are once, few, many or a class for expanded clones.

TRBV18,TRBJ2-3,.,CASSPGGAGANTQYF
TRBV29-1,TRBJ1-5,.,CSVVVAGGGQPQHF
TRBV27,TRBJ2-5,.,CASSPIPPRLAGGRETQYF
TRBV6-5,TRBJ1-5,once,CASRTTGYQPQHF
TRBV29-1,TRBJ2-2,.,CSVEIPSTGELFF
TRBV12-3/TRBV12-4,TRBJ1-5,.,CASSFNRDQPQHF
TRBV30,TRBJ1-2,.,CAWSVWGDGYTF
TRBV7-9,TRBJ1-2,.,CASSSTGVDGYTF
TRBV27,TRBJ2-7,.,CASSPRAGKFSYEQYF
TRBV5-1,TRBJ2-5,.,CASSPQGAGETQYF
TRBV6-1,TRBJ2-5,.,CASSELAGGQETQYF
TRBV6-4,TRBJ2-7,.,CASCTGTGVFYEQYF
TRBV6-6,TRBJ2-7,few,CASSRRDSSYEQYF
TRBV6-6,TRBJ1-5,.,CASTMGQGNQPQHF
TRBV2,TRBJ2-7,.,CASRFTTYEQYF
TRBV5-1,TRBJ2-6,.,CASSLAGLRSGANVLTF
TRBV11-2,TRBJ2-7,.,CASSTRQDYEQYF
TRBV12-3/TRBV12-4,TRBJ1-3,.,CASTSAGNTIYF
TRBV10-3,TRBJ1-1,.,CAISRDMWEAFF
TRBV2,TRBJ2-1,.,CASIEVAGGQACEQFF
TRBV19,TRBJ1-3,.,CASSGRQSDAGNTIYF
TRBV6-1,TRBJ1-1,.,CASSEREGITEAFF
TRBV7-2,TRBJ1-2,.,CASSFYGAADGYTF
TRBV9,TRBJ2-3,.,CASSVAQLAPDTQYF
TRBV5-6,TRBJ2-1,.,CASSFGASGGNEQFF
TRBV6-4,TRBJ2-3,.,CASSEDGSAPDTQYF
TRBV18,TRBJ1-2,.,CASSPPLATPYGYTF
TRBV11-2,TRBJ2-1,.,CASSRSGVGNNEQFF
TRBV6-6,TRBJ1-1,once,CASRTGGLEAFF
TRBV28,TRBJ2-3,.,CASSLLSSGISDTQYF
TRBV2,TRBJ2-1,few,CASSELGRSGAEQFF
TRBV6-6,TRBJ1-3,.,CASTTGNSGNTIYF
TRBV18,TRBJ2-1,.,CASSPPAGGLEQFF
TRBV18,TRBJ1-5,.,CASSPPPTGQPQHF
TRBV28,TRBJ2-1,.,CASSLPQGTSGSNEQFF
TRBV14,TRBJ1-2,.,CASSLTGFYGYTF
TRBV18,TRBJ2-1,.,CASSPQGISYNEQFF
TRBV6-5,TRBJ2-1,once,CASSLTSGRANEQFF
TRBV7-9,TRBJ1-2,.,CASSFGQGWDGYTF
TRBV11-2,TRBJ1-1,.,CASSLGKGYTEAFF
TRBV29-1,TRBJ2-5,.,CSVYKTGETQYF
TRBV7-9,TRBJ2-5,.,CASSFNRNSQETQYF